This T cell receptor beta chain was identified in a study of CD8+ T cells in alopecia areata. Findings of the study overall: Across lesional scalp, and particularly alopecia totalis/universalis, clonality surpassed that of normal scalp. Sequencing of scalp tissue also captures the resident alphabeta T cells of normal skin. Among patients, TCR sharing was less clear than in mice, a difference possibly due in part to HLA diversity in the patient population.

The CDR3 sequence is 17 residues long. Germline V gene sequence: CDR1 NNHDY, CDR2 SYVADS. V lost 0 bases, J lost 0 bases, and 14 bases lay in between. This clone has only a few counts. The antigen is not known. Gene names follow the mouse nomenclature. The read finishes 4 residues shy of the CDR3 end, and the germline J gene is used to complete it. Extraction and reverse transcription of RNA yielded cDNA as the sequencing template. Profiling relied on immunoSEQ multiplex PCR, and the TCRdb table lists in-frame clones only, not all of them. In total the sample includes around 100,000 clones, none of them seen once.

This receptor was identified in a C3H/HeJ mouse with alopecia areata. The MHC haplotype recorded for the strain is H2-k. The chain uses TRBV13-3 and TRBJ2-4; TRBD2 is a possible D gene (7 bases). The sequencing input was lesional skin. The CDR3 loop reads CASSDEPWGPSQNTLYF. CDR3 bases read: TGTGCCAGCAGTGATGAACCCTGGGGGCCTAGTCAAAAC.